By proportion, the clone carrying this T cell receptor beta chain is medium-sized. This sample is part of a study of technical replicates of blood from a handful of donors. J was trimmed by 6 bases and V by 3 bases; bases with no gene match: 1. The germline gives CDR1 SEHNR, CDR2 FQNEAQ (reference sequence). This CDR3 is built from 12 residues. Measured with immunoSEQ multiplex PCR; TCRdb has only the in-frame clones, and not every one. The repertoire holds over 10,000 clones, with 65% to 90% as singletons. Material for sequencing was PBMCs. The gene calls are TRBV7-9 and TRBJ1-1, with 7 positions matching TRBD1. The TCR was taken from a human donor in good health. CDR3 loop: CASSLGTAEAFF. Here the CDR3 DNA reads TGTGCCAGCAGCTTGGGGACAGCTGAAGCTTTCTTT. The full variable domain, its missing parts supplied by reference TRBV7-9 and TRBJ1-1, is DTGVSQNPRHKITKRGQNVTFRCDPISEHNRLYWYRQTLGQGPEFLTYFQNEAQLEKSRLLSDRFSAERPKGSFSTLEIQRTEQGDSAMYLCASSLGTAEAFFGQGTRLTVV.